This TCR beta chain was captured by sequencing in a study of T cells in Graves' hyperthyroidism and ophthalmopathy. From germline, CDR1 is GTSNPN and CDR2 SVGIG (reference sequence). The CDR3 is 11 amino acids. The V end was cut by 3 bases, the J end by 7 bases, with 6 bases between. This clonotype was counted many times. Amplified TCR beta CDR3 regions derived from RNA transcripts. The HTBI primer set was used in a first-round RT-PCR of the TCR CDR3. A single record per CDR3 protein comes from TCRdb applying MiXCR to the multiplex PCR reads. Here the sample spans about 590,000 distinct CDR3 sequences, more than 13% being singletons.

The gene calls are TRBV30 and TRBJ2-2; D is ambiguous. This receptor was identified in a woman younger than 35 with Graves' ophthalmopathy. Specimen: blood. This CDR3 is CAWSADGELFF. CDR3 nucleotide sequence: TGTGCCTGGAGCGCGGACGGGGAGCTGTTTTTT.